The T cell receptor beta chain described here comes from a study of CD8 T cells in ankylosing spondylitis. General study findings and limits: About 8 highly homologous variants made up a TCR beta motif, and this motif appeared characteristic of ankylosing spondylitis blood. Disease-linked clones reportedly showed significant enrichment in matched ankylosing spondylitis synovial fluid. In synovial fluid and blood from reactive arthritis, some motif variants were previously reported. CD8+ cells made up the disease-linked clones, which were relatively rare in peripheral blood.

The length of the CDR3 is 16 residues. CDR1 is SGHDT, CDR2 YYEEEE, per germline. The junction had 9 bases not matched to a gene; V was cut back by 2 bases and J by 4 bases. Quantitative barcoded 5'-RACE was used to prepare TCR beta libraries. TCRdb reprocessed the 5' RACE reads via MiXCR and lists one record per CDR3 protein. The profile shows about 460,000 distinct CDR3 sequences, 5.3% of them singletons. This clonotype was recorded many times. Antigen specificity is unknown. The sequencing sample was made of blood, either unsorted or a sorted T cell fraction (not recorded which). The J gene is TRBJ1-3, the V gene TRBV5-6, with 7 bases identical to TRBD1. The clonotype was recovered from a male donor with ankylosing spondylitis. The CDR3 loop is CASSFPERGPGNTIYF. Written as DNA, the CDR3 is TGTGCCAGCAGCTTCCCCGAGAGGGGGCCGGGAAACACCATATATTTT.